The T cell receptor (beta chain) under discussion was sequenced for a study of OX40 agonist ivuxolimab in advanced cancers. Study information: The dose of intravenous ivuxolimab that patients received every 2 weeks ranged from 0.01 to 10 mg/kg. The dose-escalation cohort had hepatocellular carcinoma, melanoma, renal cell or head and neck cancer. The study, taken as a whole, reports: The study found among the lowest clonal expansion in partial responders at 0.1-3.0 mg/kg. Clonal expansion by week 6 occurred in CD4+ and CD8+ blood T cells (at 0.1 to 3.0 mg/kg).

Germline CDR1 reads SEHNR; CDR2 reads FQNEAQ (reference sequence). V lost 5 bases and J lost 6; bases outside the gene matches: 6. This CDR3 is built from 14 residues. Repertoires were generated with immunoSEQ multiplex PCR, while TCRdb's copy carries only in-frame clones and drops some. Altogether 35,000 to 40,000 clones are present, around 93% being singletons, with the ten largest covering approximately 9.6%. Note on this clone: What it recognizes is unknown.

This clonotype originated in an adult with an advanced solid tumor such as melanoma, head and neck, liver or kidney cancer. Sequencing used CD4+ or CD8+ T cells sorted from blood, obtained in a trial of the OX40 agonist ivuxolimab. The chain recombines TRBV7-9 with TRBJ1-1, with 10 bases aligning to TRBD1. The chain's CDR3 is CASSPGTGASEAFF. The CDR3 DNA sequence: TGTGCCAGCAGCCCCGGGACAGGGGCATCTGAAGCTTTCTTT.